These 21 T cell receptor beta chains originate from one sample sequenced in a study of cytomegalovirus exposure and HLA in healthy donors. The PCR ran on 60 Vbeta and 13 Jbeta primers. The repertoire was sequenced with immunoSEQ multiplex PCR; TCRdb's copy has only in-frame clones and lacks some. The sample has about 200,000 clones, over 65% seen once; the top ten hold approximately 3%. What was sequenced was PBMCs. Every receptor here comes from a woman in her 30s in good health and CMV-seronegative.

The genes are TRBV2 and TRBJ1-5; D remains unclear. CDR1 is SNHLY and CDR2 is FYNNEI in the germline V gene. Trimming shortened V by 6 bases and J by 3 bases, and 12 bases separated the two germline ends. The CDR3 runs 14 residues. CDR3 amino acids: CASRRNSYNQPQHF. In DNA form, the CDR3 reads TGTGCCAGCAGGAGAAACTCTTACAATCAGCCCCAGCATTTT. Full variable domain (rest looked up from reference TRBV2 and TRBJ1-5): EPEVTQTPSHQVTQMGQEVILRCVPISNHLYFYWYRQILGQKVEFLVSFYNNEISEKSEIFDDQFSVERPDGSNFTLKIRSTKLEDSAMYFCASRRNSYNQPQHFGDGTRLSIL.

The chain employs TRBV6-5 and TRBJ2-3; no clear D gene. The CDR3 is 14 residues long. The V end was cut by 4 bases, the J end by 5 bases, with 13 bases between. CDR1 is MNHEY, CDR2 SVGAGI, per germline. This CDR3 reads CASSFSSVRDTQYF. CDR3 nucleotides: TGTGCCAGCAGTTTTTCCTCAGTTCGAGATACGCAGTATTTT.

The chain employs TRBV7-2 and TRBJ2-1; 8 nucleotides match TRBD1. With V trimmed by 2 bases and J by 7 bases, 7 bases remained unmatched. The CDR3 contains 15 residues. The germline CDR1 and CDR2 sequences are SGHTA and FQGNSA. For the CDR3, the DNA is TGTGCCAGCAGCTTATCTTGGACAGGGCTAAATGAGCAGTTCTTC. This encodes CASSLSWTGLNEQFF.

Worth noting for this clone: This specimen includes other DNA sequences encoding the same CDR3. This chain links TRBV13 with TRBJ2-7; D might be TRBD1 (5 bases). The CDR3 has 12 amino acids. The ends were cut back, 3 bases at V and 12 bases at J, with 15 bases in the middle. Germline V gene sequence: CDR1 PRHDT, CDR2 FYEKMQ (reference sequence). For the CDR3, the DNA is TGTGCCAGCAGCTTGTACCAGGGTTTTTCGTACTTC. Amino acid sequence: CASSLYQGFSYF.

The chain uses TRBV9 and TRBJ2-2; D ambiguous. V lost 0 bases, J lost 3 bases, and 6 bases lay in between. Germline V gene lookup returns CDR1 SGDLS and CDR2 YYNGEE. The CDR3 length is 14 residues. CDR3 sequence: CASSVEQYTGELFF. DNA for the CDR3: TGTGCCAGCAGCGTAGAGCAATACACCGGGGAGCTGTTTTTT.

CDR3 sequence: CASTTRRNTEAFF. The CDR3 nucleotides read TGTGCCAGCACTACCCGAAGGAACACTGAAGCTTTCTTT. The gene calls are TRBV6-1 and TRBJ1-1, with D unresolved. Germline V gene lookup returns CDR1 MNHNS and CDR2 SASEGT. The CDR3 is 13 amino acids. Between the trimmed V and J ends, which lost 7 bases and 1 base, there was a span of 10 bases.

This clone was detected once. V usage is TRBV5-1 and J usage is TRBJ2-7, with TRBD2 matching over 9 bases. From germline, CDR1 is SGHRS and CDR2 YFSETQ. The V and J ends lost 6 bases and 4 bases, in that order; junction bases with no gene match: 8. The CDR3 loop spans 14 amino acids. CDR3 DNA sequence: TGCGCCAGCACGGAGACTAGCGGCCTTTACGAGCAGTACTTC. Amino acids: CASTETSGLYEQYF.

The CDR3 bases are TGTGCCAGCAGCTTGGGGCAGAGCAATCAGCCCCAGCATTTT. It codes for CASSLGQSNQPQHF. The V gene is TRBV5-8, the J gene TRBJ1-5; the D is unclear. CDR3 length equals 14 residues. Germline values: CDR1 SGHTS, CDR2 YDEGEE. Trimming shortened V by 0 bases and J by 1 base, and 5 bases separated the two germline ends.

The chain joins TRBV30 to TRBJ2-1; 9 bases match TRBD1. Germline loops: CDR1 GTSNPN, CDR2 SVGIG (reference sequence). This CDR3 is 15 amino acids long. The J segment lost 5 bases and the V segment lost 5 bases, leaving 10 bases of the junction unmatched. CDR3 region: CAWDFGDRVNNEQFF. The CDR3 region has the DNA TGTGCCTGGGATTTTGGGGACAGGGTCAACAATGAGCAGTTCTTC.

For the CDR3, the DNA is TGTGCCAGCAGCCTTACAGGAAGCACTGAAGCTTTCTTT. Its translation is CASSLTGSTEAFF. This sequence joins TRBV9 and TRBJ1-1; D perhaps matches TRBD1 (5 bases). This CDR3 has 13 amino acids. Trimming pared 4 bases from V and 4 bases from J, leaving 11 bases between. Looked up from germline, CDR1 is SGDLS and CDR2 is YYNGEE. The whole variable domain, remainder taken from reference TRBV9 and TRBJ1-1, is DSGVTQTPKHLITATGQRVTLRCSPRSGDLSVYWYQQSLDQGLQFLIQYYNGEERAKGNILERFSAQQFPDLHSELNLSSLELGDSALYFCASSLTGSTEAFFGQGTRLTVV.

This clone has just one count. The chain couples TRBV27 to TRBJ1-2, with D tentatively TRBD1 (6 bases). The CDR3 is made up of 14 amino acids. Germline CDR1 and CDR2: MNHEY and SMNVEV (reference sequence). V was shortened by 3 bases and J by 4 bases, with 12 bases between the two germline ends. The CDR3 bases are TGTGCCAGCAGTTTTGTGGGGGCGAGCTATGGCTACACCTTC. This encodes CASSFVGASYGYTF.

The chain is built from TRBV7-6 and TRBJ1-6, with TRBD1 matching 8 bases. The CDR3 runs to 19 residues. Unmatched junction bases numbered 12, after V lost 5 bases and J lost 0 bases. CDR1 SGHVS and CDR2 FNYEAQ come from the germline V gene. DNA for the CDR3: TGTGCCAGCAGCCCGCAAGGGACAGGCCTGAACTCCTATAATTCACCCCTCCACTTT. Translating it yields CASSPQGTGLNSYNSPLHF.

The CDR3 protein is CASRQTFKEAGELFF. In nucleotides, the CDR3 is TGCGCCAGCAGACAAACTTTCAAGGAGGCCGGGGAGCTGTTTTTT. This chain connects TRBV4-1 to TRBJ2-2; possible D gene TRBD2, 5 bases. Germline V gene data show CDR1 as MGHRA and CDR2 as YSYEKL. The CDR3 covers 15 residues. V lost 6 bases to trimming and J lost 6 bases, with 17 bases between them.

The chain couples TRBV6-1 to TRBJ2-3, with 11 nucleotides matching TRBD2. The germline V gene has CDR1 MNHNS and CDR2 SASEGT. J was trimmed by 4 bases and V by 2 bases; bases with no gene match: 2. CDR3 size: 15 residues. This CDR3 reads CASSESTSGADTQYF. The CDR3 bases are TGTGCCAGCAGTGAATCGACTAGCGGGGCAGATACGCAGTATTTT.

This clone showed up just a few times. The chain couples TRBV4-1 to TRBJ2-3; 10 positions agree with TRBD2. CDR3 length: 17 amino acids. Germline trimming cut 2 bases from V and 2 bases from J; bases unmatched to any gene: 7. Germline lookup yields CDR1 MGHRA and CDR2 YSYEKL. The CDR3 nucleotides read TGCGCCAGCAGCCAACTCCTCACTAGCGGGGCCACAGATACGCAGTATTTT. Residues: CASSQLLTSGATDTQYF.

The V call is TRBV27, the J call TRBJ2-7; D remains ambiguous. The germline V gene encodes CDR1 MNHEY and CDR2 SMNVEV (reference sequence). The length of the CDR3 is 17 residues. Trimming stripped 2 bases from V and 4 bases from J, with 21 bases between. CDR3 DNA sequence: TGTGCCAGCAGTTTAGGTACAGACCGACCACAACCGTACGAGCAGTACTTC. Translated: CASSLGTDRPQPYEQYF.

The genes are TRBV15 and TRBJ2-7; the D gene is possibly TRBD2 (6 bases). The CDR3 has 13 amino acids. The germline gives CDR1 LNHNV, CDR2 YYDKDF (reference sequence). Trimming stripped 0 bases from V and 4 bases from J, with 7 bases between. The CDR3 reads CATSREGRYEQYF. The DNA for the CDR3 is TGTGCCACCAGCAGAGAGGGGAGGTACGAGCAGTACTTC.

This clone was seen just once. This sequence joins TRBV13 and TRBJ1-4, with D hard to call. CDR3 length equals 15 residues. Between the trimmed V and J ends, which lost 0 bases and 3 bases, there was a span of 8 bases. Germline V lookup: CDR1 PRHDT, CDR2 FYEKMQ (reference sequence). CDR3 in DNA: TGTGCCAGCAGCTTAGGGGTAGCCTCTAATGAAAAACTGTTTTTT. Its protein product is CASSLGVASNEKLFF.

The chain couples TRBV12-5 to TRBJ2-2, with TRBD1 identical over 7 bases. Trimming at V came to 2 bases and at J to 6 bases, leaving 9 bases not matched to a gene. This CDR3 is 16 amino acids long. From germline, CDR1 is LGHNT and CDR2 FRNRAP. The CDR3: CASGLWSGQFPGELFF. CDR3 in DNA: TGTGCTAGTGGTTTGTGGTCGGGACAGTTTCCCGGGGAGCTGTTTTTT. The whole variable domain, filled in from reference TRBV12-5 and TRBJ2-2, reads DARVTQTPRHKVTEMGQEVTMRCQPILGHNTVFWYRQTMMQGLELLAYFRNRAPLDDSGMPKDRFSAEMPDATLATLKIQPSEPRDSAVYFCASGLWSGQFPGELFFGEGSRLTVL.

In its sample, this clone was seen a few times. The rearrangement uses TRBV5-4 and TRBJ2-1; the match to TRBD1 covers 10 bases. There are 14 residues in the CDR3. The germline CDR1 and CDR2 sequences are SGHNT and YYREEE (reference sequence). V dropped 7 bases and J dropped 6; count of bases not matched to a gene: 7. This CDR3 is CASLRDRGSNEQFF. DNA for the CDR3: TGTGCCAGCCTCCGGGACAGGGGAAGCAATGAGCAGTTCTTC.

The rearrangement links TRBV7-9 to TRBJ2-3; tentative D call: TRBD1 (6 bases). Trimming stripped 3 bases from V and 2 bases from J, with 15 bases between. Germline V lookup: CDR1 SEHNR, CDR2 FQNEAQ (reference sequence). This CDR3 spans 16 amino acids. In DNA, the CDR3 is TGTGCCAGCAGCTTTGATGCTGGACAGCTCACAGATACGCAGTATTTT. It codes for CASSFDAGQLTDTQYF. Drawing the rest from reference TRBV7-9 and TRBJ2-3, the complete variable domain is DTGVSQNPRHKITKRGQNVTFRCDPISEHNRLYWYRQTLGQGPEFLTYFQNEAQLEKSRLLSDRFSAERPKGSFSTLEIQRTEQGDSAMYLCASSFDAGQLTDTQYFGPGTRLTVL.